This TCR beta chain came from a study of T-cell reconstitution after alpha-beta-depleted transplantation in children (TCRdb year 2016). A note on the overall study: The study quantitatively tracked T-cell immune reconstitution after TCRalphabeta/CD19-depleted allogeneic hematopoietic cell transplantation in children using TCR repertoire profiling.

The sample's treatment or condition label, decoded: allogeneic hematopoietic cell transplantation with graft depleted of TCRalphabeta T cells and CD19 B cells. The transplant recipients were children given TCRalphabeta/CD19-depleted allogeneic hematopoietic cell grafts. Points the paper makes about the study in general: About two months after transplant, the apparently early recovery of alphabetaT-cell counts reportedly depended on just several hundred clones that had expanded rapidly and came from non-depleted graft cells. The frequencies of hyperexpanded clones fell over the following months, and after one year, T-cell counts and TCRbeta diversity were mostly attributed to newly produced T cells. In some patients, high TCRbeta diversity at day 60 was attributed to recipient T cells and intrathymic progenitors that had survived conditioning.

This clonotype was found many times. Which antigen it targets is not known. Per-base quality was not reported, and no clone a single base away is much larger than it. Libraries were prepared through PCR. The reads were generated on an Illumina HiSeq 2500. To normalize quantification of the TCRbeta repertoire, the TCR libraries were built with molecular barcoding that relied on unique molecular identifiers. The raw public data were reprocessed by TCRdb itself: fastp quality trimming at Q25, MiXCR clonotype calling, in-frame beta chains only. Entries that share a CDR3 protein sequence are merged under the most common genes and DNA. Within this sample are about 350,000 distinct CDR3 sequences, with roughly 16% of them counted one time only. The ten largest clones take up about 41% of the sample. The germline V gene specifies LGHNT as CDR1 and FRNRAP as CDR2. The CDR3 holds 15 amino acids from the cysteine to the phenylalanine. Only the CDR3 DNA is retained, 45 bases long and in frame from the first base. The V end loses 1 base and the J end loses 6 bases, and a stretch of 12 bases separates them.

The source of this sequence is a male patient aged 2 to 10 who had a stem cell transplant for acute lymphoblastic leukemia, so the T cells may come from the graft donor. The rearrangement joined TRBV12-5 to TRBJ2-2, with no confident D gene call. The material sequenced was PBMCs, mostly from graft donor cells, taken 360 days after TCRalphabeta/CD19-depleted stem cell transplant. The CDR3 amino acid sequence is: CASGLDTSGPGELFF. The nucleotide sequence is TGTGCTAGTGGTTTGGACACCTCCGGCCCCGGGGAGCTGTTTTTT.